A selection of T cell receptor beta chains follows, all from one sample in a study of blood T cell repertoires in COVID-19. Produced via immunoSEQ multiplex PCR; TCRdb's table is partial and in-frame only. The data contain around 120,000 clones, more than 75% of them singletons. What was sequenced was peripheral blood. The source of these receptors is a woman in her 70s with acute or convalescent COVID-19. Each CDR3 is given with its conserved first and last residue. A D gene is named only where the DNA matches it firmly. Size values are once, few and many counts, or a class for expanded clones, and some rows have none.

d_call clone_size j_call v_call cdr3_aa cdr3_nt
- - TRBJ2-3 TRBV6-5 CASSYYTGSTDTQYF TGTGCCAGCAGTTATTACACGGGGTCCACAGATACGCAGTATTTT
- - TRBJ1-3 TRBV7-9 CASSLGRSGNTIYF TGTGCCAGCAGCTTGGGGCGCTCTGGAAACACCATATATTTT
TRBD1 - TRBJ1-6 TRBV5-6 CASSENRGLGNSPLHF TGTGCCAGCAGCGAAAACAGGGGGCTCGGTAATTCACCCCTCCACTTT
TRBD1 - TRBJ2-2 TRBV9 CASSVARWGQGTGELFF TGTGCCAGCAGCGTAGCTCGATGGGGACAGGGTACCGGGGAGCTGTTTTTT
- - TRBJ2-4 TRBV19 CASSIAAGLAGRNIQYF TGTGCCAGTAGTATAGCCGCGGGACTTGCGGGGCGGAACATTCAGTACTTC
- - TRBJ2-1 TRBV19 CASSIKGSPPVQFF TGTGCCAGTAGTATAAAGGGGTCCCCACCTGTGCAGTTCTTC
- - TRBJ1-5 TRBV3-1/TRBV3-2 CASSQETVRGQPQHF TGTGCCAGCAGCCAAGAAACAGTAAGGGGTCAGCCCCAGCATTTT
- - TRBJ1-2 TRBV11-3 CASSLDQGPDYGYTF TGTGCCAGCAGCTTAGACCAGGGGCCCGACTATGGCTACACCTTC
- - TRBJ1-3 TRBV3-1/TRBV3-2 CASSQLSDTIYF TGTGCCAGCAGCCAGTTGAGCGACACCATATATTTT
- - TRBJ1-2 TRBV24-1 CATSDPRTDYGYTF TGTGCCACCAGTGACCCCCGGACAGACTATGGCTACACCTTC
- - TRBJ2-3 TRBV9 CASSVAVGGYTDTQYF TGTGCCAGCAGCGTAGCAGTGGGGGGTTACACAGATACGCAGTATTTT
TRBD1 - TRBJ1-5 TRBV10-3 CAIRGDRLNQPQHF TGTGCCATCAGGGGGGACAGACTCAATCAGCCCCAGCATTTT
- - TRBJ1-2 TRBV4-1 CASRNSRANYGYTF TGCGCCAGCAGGAACAGCAGGGCTAACTATGGCTACACCTTC
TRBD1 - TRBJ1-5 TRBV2 CASSVAIRTGTLQPQHF TGTGCCAGCAGTGTAGCGATCAGGACAGGGACCCTACAGCCCCAGCATTTT
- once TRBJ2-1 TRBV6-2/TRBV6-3 CASSTRGYEQFF TGTGCCAGCAGTACTAGGGGGTATGAGCAGTTCTTC
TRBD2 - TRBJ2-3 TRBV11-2 CASSLGLAGGSYTDTQYF TGTGCCAGCAGCCTCGGACTAGCGGGGGGCTCCTACACAGATACGCAGTATTTT
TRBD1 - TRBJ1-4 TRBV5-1 CASSLEGQGTNEKLFF TGCGCCAGCAGCTTGGAGGGACAGGGTACTAATGAAAAACTGTTTTTT
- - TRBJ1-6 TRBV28 CASSLSPDNSPLHF TGTGCCAGCAGTTTAAGCCCTGATAATTCACCCCTCCACTTT
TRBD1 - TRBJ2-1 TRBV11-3 CASSPRDRVGEQFF TGTGCCAGCAGCCCCCGGGACAGGGTCGGTGAGCAGTTCTTC
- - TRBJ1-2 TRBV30 CAWSHPGDARYGYTF TGTGCCTGGAGTCACCCCGGGGATGCCCGCTATGGCTACACCTTC
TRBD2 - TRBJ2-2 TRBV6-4 CASSDSLAGGGELFF TGTGCCAGCAGTGACTCACTAGCGGGCGGCGGGGAGCTGTTTTTT
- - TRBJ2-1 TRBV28 CASSLLGRSEQFF TGTGCCAGCAGTTTATTAGGCCGGAGTGAGCAGTTCTTC
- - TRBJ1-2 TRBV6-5 CASTPGRLYGYTF TGTGCCAGCACCCCGGGGAGGCTTTATGGCTACACCTTC
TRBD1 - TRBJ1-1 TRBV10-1 CASSSSGTGPLGAFF TGCGCCAGCAGTTCCTCCGGGACAGGGCCCCTAGGGGCTTTCTTT
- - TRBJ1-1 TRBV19 CASKGLRIISSEAFF TGTGCCAGTAAAGGTTTGAGGATTATCTCTTCTGAAGCTTTCTTT
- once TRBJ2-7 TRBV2 CASSVAYEQYF TGTGCCAGCAGCGTCGCCTACGAGCAGTACTTC
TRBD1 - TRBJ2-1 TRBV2 CASRTGTGLDEQFF TGTGCCAGCAGGACCGGGACAGGGCTGGATGAGCAGTTCTTC